The sequence of this T cell receptor (beta chain) was determined in a study of T-cell reconstitution after alpha-beta-depleted transplantation in children (dated by TCRdb to about 2016). Regarding the research as a whole: Using TCR repertoire profiling, the study followed T-cell immune reconstitution in a quantitative way in children after TCRalphabeta/CD19-depleted allogeneic hematopoietic cell transplantation.

Library construction relied on PCR. Sequencing instrument: Illumina HiSeq 2500. TCR library preparation used molecular barcoding, with unique molecular identifiers applied to normalize quantification of the TCRbeta repertoire. TCRdb redid the processing of the public reads, applying fastp at Q25 and MiXCR, and retained in-frame beta chains. Each CDR3 protein appears once, grouped with its most common genes and DNA. Recorded for this sample are about 5,900 distinct CDR3 sequences; roughly a sixth of them occurred a single time. The ten largest make up more than 80% of the sample. Read against the paper, the sample's treatment or condition label means: allogeneic hematopoietic cell transplantation with graft depleted of TCRalphabeta T cells and CD19 B cells. Transplant recipients were children who received TCRalphabeta/CD19-depleted allogeneic hematopoietic cell grafts. This clonotype was detected many times. Its antigen remains unidentified. It has no much larger one-base neighbor in the sample; base qualities were not kept.

Findings and caveats that apply to the study as a whole: About two months after transplant, the apparently early recovery of alphabetaT-cell counts reportedly depended on just several hundred clones that had expanded rapidly and came from non-depleted graft cells. The frequencies of hyperexpanded clones fell over the following months, and after one year, T-cell counts and TCRbeta diversity were mostly attributed to newly produced T cells. The high TCRbeta diversity at day 60 in some patients was ascribed to recipient T cells and intrathymic progenitors that had survived conditioning.

This receptor was obtained from a patient under 10 years old who had a stem cell transplant for inherited bone marrow failure, so the T cells may come from the graft donor. The specimen was PBMCs, mostly from graft donor cells, collected 180 days after TCRalphabeta/CD19-depleted stem cell transplant.

DNA sequence: TGTGCCAGCAGCCTACCGGCGGCCAATGAAAAACTGTTTTTT. Its translation is CASSLPAANEKLFF. The sequence joins TRBV3-1 to TRBJ1-4; the D gene remains uncertain. CDR1 is given as LGHDT and CDR2 as YNNKEL, both from the germline V gene (reference sequence). The CDR3 goes from the cysteine to the phenylalanine over 14 residues. Here the CDR3 DNA is all that survives: 42 bases in frame from base 1. The junction shows trimming of 4 bases on V and 5 bases on J, plus 11 bases between the germline ends. The CDR3, completed at both ends by the reference TRBV3-1 and TRBJ1-4 genes, gives the full variable domain DTAVSQTPKYLVTQMGNDKSIKCEQNLGHDTMYWYKQDSKKFLKIMFSYNNKELIINETVPNRFSPKSPDKAHLNLHINSLELGDSAVYFCASSLPAANEKLFFGSGTQLSVL.